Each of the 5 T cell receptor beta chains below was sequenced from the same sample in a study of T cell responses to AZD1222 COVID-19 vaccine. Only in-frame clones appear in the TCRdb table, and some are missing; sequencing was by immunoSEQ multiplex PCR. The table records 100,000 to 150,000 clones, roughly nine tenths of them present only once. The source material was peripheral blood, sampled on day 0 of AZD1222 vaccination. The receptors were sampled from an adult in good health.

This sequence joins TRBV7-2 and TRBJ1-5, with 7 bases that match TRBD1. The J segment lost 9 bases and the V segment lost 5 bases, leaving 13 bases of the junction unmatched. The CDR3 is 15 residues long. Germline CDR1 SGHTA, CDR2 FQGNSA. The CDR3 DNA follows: TGTGCCAGCAGCCCTACAGGGGAGGGGGTTTGGCCCCAGCATTTT. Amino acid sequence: CASSPTGEGVWPQHF.

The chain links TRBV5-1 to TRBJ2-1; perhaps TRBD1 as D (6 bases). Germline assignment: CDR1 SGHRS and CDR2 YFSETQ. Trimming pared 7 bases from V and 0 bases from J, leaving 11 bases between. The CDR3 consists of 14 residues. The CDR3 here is CASHTGSSYNEQFF. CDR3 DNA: TGCGCCAGCCACACAGGGAGCTCCTACAATGAGCAGTTCTTC.

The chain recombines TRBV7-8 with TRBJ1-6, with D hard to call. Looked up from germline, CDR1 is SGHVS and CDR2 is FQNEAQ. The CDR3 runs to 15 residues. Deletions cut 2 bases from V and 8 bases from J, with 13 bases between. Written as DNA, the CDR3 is TGTGCCAGCAGCTTACCATCAACGGGGTATTCACCCCTCCACTTT. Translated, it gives CASSLPSTGYSPLHF.

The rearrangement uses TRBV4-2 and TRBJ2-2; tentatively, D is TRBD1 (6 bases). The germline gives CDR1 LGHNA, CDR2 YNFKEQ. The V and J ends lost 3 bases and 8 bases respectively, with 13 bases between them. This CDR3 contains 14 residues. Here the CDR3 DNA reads TGTGCCAGCAGCCACCGACAGGAGGATGGGGAGCTGTTTTTT. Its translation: CASSHRQEDGELFF.

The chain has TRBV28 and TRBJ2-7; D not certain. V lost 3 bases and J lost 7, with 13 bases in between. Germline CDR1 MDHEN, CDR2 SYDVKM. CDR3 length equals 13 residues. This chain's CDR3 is CASSFYKHPEQYF. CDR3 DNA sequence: TGTGCCAGCAGTTTTTATAAGCATCCAGAGCAGTACTTC.